This T cell receptor (beta chain) came from a study of response to subunit inactivated influenza vaccine. Notes on the study in general: Few additional T cells are recruited per seasonal influenza vaccination, authors suggested.

From the RT-PCR reads, TCRdb called clonotypes with MiXCR, one entry per CDR3 protein. Among about 520,000 distinct CDR3 sequences listed, approximately 7.8% were seen once. The CDR3 consists of 18 residues. The V end lost 0 bases, the J end lost 0 bases, and 21 bases lay between the germline ends. Germline V gene data show CDR1 as GTSNPN and CDR2 as SVGIG (reference sequence). In its sample, this clonotype was seen many times. The antigen is not known. This TCR came from a man aged 50 to 75 who received an inactivated influenza vaccine. The rearrangement links TRBV30 to TRBJ2-7; possible D gene TRBD1, 6 bases. The sample in question was PBMCs from blood, obtained about 23 months after vaccination. The CDR3 loop is CAWSVRRTFRGPSYEQYF. The CDR3, as DNA: TGTGCCTGGAGTGTACGAAGAACGTTCAGGGGCCCCTCCTACGAGCAGTACTTC.